The 24 T cell receptor beta chains presented below share a single source sample, sequenced in a study of regulatory T cells in long-lasting Graves disease. Construction of TCR beta libraries relied on iRepertoire HTBI primers and on Arm-PCR targeting CDR3 regions. TCRdb reanalysed the multiplex PCR reads using MiXCR and keeps one entry per CDR3 protein. This repertoire shows roughly 450,000 distinct CDR3 sequences, roughly a quarter found once; its top ten account for around 24%. Time point in this sample: persistent/refractory GD, antithyroid drugs over 5 years with positive TRAb. From RNA extracted from PBMCs, the TCR library was made. The material was peripheral blood mononuclear cells (PBMCs), obtained when the disease was refractory, from a patient treated with antithyroid drugs. These receptor sequences come from a female donor with Graves disease.

This clonotype came up a few times. The chain joins TRBV19 to TRBJ2-7; D perhaps matches TRBD2 (5 bases). Germline values: CDR1 LNHDA, CDR2 SQIVND (reference sequence). The CDR3 has 13 residues. Trimming removed 7 bases from V and 2 bases from J, with 12 bases in between. The DNA for the CDR3 is TGTGCCAGTACCTCTAGCCTTACCTACGAGCAGTACTTC. Its translation: CASTSSLTYEQYF.

This clonotype was seen a few times. The gene calls are TRBV29-1 and TRBJ1-6, with 12 bases that match TRBD1. The ends lost 6 bases at V and 7 bases at J; junction bases unmatched: 1. Germline V gene sequence: CDR1 SQVTM, CDR2 ANQGSEA. CDR3 length: 13 amino acids. The CDR3 DNA reads TGCAGCGTGGGACAGGGGGCGAATTCACCCCTCCACTTT. This encodes CSVGQGANSPLHF.

In this sample, this clonotype turned up many times. This CDR3 reads CASSEASSNYGYTF. The CDR3 DNA follows: TGTGCCAGCAGTGAAGCATCATCTAACTATGGCTACACCTTC. V gene TRBV2 combines with J gene TRBJ1-2; no clear D. This CDR3 region has 14 residues. The V end lost 0 bases, the J end lost 0 bases, and 5 bases lay between the germline ends. CDR1 is SNHLY, CDR2 FYNNEI, per germline.

The chain combines TRBV6-1 with TRBJ2-5; a possible D gene is TRBD1 (6 bases). V lost 3 bases to trimming and J lost 5 bases, with 22 bases between them. Germline values: CDR1 MNHNS, CDR2 SASEGT. This CDR3 region has 17 residues. CDR3 DNA: TGTGCCAGCAGTGAGGTAACGGGCGGTACTAGGGGGGAGACCCAGTACTTC. Translating it yields CASSEVTGGTRGETQYF.

The J gene is TRBJ2-2, the V gene TRBV7-2; weak D call: TRBD1 (6 bases). Trimming pared 5 bases from V and 0 bases from J, leaving 16 bases between. This CDR3 comprises 17 residues. The V gene's germline CDR1 is SGHTA and CDR2 FQGNSA. In nucleotides, the CDR3 is TGTGCCAGCAGCCGCCCAGGACAGTACGCGAACACCGGGGAGCTGTTTTTT. It specifies CASSRPGQYANTGELFF.

This clonotype was picked up many times. CDR3 sequence reads: CASSEAHPGQIVGYTF. In DNA, the CDR3 is TGTGCCAGCAGTGAAGCGCACCCGGGACAGATCGTTGGCTACACCTTC. The chain recombines TRBV2 with TRBJ1-2; 7 bases are shared with TRBD1. The junction had 11 bases not matched to a gene; V was cut back by 0 bases and J by 7 bases. This CDR3 region has 16 residues. Germline lookup yields CDR1 SNHLY and CDR2 FYNNEI.

This clonotype occurred a few times. The chain couples TRBV12-5 to TRBJ2-2; 14 nucleotides line up with TRBD2. The germline CDR1 and CDR2 sequences are LGHNT and FRNRAP. This CDR3 contains 18 residues. With V trimmed by 3 bases and J by 4 bases, 7 bases remained unmatched. The CDR3: CASGFSTSGRVATGELFF. In DNA, the CDR3 is TGTGCTAGTGGTTTCTCGACTAGCGGGAGGGTGGCCACCGGGGAGCTGTTTTTT.

The gene calls are TRBV29-1 and TRBJ2-1; D possibly corresponds to TRBD1 (6 bases). CDR3 size: 12 residues. Trimming pared 4 bases from V and 3 bases from J, leaving 7 bases between. Germline V gene lookup returns CDR1 SQVTM and CDR2 ANQGSEA. For the CDR3, the DNA is TGCAGCGTTGCCAGGGGCTACAATGAGCAGTTCTTC. Encoded protein: CSVARGYNEQFF.

This clonotype showed up just a few times. The V gene is TRBV5-1, the J gene TRBJ2-5, with D possibly being TRBD1 (6 bases). Per germline, CDR1 SGHRS and CDR2 YFSETQ. This CDR3 contains 15 residues. The ends were cut back, 10 bases at V and 2 bases at J, with 21 bases in the middle. CDR3 in DNA: TGCGCCCCATCCCAGGCCCGACAGGAACAAGAGACCCAGTACTTC. Amino acids: CAPSQARQEQETQYF.

This clonotype occurred many times. The rearrangement links TRBV6-1 to TRBJ1-6; D is possibly TRBD1 (5 bases). Trimming took off 8 bases at V and 6 bases at J, with 11 bases between the two ends. CDR3 size: 13 residues. CDR1 is MNHNS and CDR2 is SASEGT in the germline V gene. Here the CDR3 DNA reads TGTGCCAGCGGAGGGGAGTTTAATTCACCCCTCCACTTT. It translates to CASGGEFNSPLHF.

The chain combines TRBV5-1 with TRBJ2-7, with TRBD2 matching 7 bases. Germline CDR1 is SGHRS and CDR2 is YFSETQ. This CDR3 spans 14 amino acids. V lost 4 bases and J lost 0; bases outside the gene matches: 4. The CDR3 spells CASSKAGPSYEQYF. DNA of the CDR3: TGCGCCAGCAGCAAAGCGGGACCCTCCTACGAGCAGTACTTC.

The chain combines TRBV20-1 with TRBJ2-7; TRBD2 matches at 8 bases. V lost 0 bases to trimming and J lost 7 bases; unmatched junction nucleotides: 5. This CDR3 has 13 residues. Per germline, CDR1 DFQATT and CDR2 SNEGSKA (reference sequence). CDR3 sequence: CSAREAGVREQYF. The CDR3 nucleotides are TGCAGTGCTAGAGAAGCGGGAGTTCGGGAGCAGTACTTC.

This clonotype was observed a handful of times. This chain joins TRBV7-3 and TRBJ2-2, with a weak D call TRBD1 (6 bases). Germline V gene sequence: CDR1 SGHTA, CDR2 FQGTGA. Trimming left V 4 bases short and J 5 bases short, with 8 bases between. The length of the CDR3 is 13 residues. This CDR3 reads CASSSTGTGELFF. As DNA, the CDR3 is TGTGCCAGCAGCTCCACAGGGACCGGGGAGCTGTTTTTT.

As regards this clonotype: A far larger clone is one base from this, pointing to a likely read error. This chain uses TRBV6-2 or TRBV6-3 with TRBJ1-2; 7 bases are a match to TRBD1. Germline CDR1 MNHEY, CDR2 SVGEGT. V lost 5 bases to trimming and J lost 0 bases; unmatched junction nucleotides: 3. The CDR3 is 14 amino acids. CDR3 protein: CASSRGTANYGYTF. The CDR3 DNA sequence: TGTGCCAGCAGTCGGGGGACAGCTAACTATGGCTACACCTTC.

This clonotype was recorded a few times. This chain links TRBV6-1 with TRBJ2-5, with D possibly matching TRBD2 (6 bases). Deletions cut 6 bases from V and 2 bases from J, with 19 bases between. The CDR3 loop spans 16 amino acids. Germline assignment: CDR1 MNHNS and CDR2 SASEGT. The chain's CDR3 is CASSKTGGFEQETQYF. CDR3 DNA sequence: TGTGCCAGCAGCAAGACCGGAGGGTTCGAACAAGAGACCCAGTACTTC.

This chain uses TRBV4-2 with TRBJ2-7; 8 positions match TRBD2. V shed 1 base, J shed 1 base, and the junction held 3 bases outside the gene matches. Per the germline V gene, CDR1 is LGHNA and CDR2 is YNFKEQ. This CDR3 has 15 amino acids. The CDR3 DNA reads as TGTGCCAGCAGCCAAGCAGCGGGAGTATCCTACGAGCAGTACTTC. This gives the protein CASSQAAGVSYEQYF.

This clonotype showed up just a few times. This sequence joins TRBV7-6 and TRBJ2-7; 7 nucleotides align to TRBD1. V shed 6 bases, J shed 5 bases, and the junction held 4 bases outside the gene matches. There are 12 residues in the CDR3. From germline, CDR1 is SGHVS and CDR2 FNYEAQ. CDR3 bases: TGTGCCAGCAGTCAGGGGGTGGACGAGCAGTACTTC. Translated: CASSQGVDEQYF.

The CDR3 nucleotides read TGTGCCAGCAGCCAAGAATTAGCGGGCTCCTACGAGCAGTACTTC. Translated, it gives CASSQELAGSYEQYF. This rearrangement joins TRBV4-2 to TRBJ2-7; 7 positions agree with TRBD2. V lost 0 bases and J lost 0; bases outside the gene matches: 2. The CDR3 is 15 residues long. The germline V gene has CDR1 LGHNA and CDR2 YNFKEQ.

This clonotype was observed a handful of times. The CDR3 loop is CAWIRGLGYEQYF. CDR3 DNA: TGTGCCTGGATACGAGGCCTTGGGTACGAGCAGTACTTC. The V and J genes are TRBV30 and TRBJ2-7; no firm D call. The CDR3 has 13 amino acids. Per germline, CDR1 GTSNPN and CDR2 SVGIG (reference sequence). V gave up 4 bases and J gave up 4 bases, with 14 bases separating them.

In this sample, this clonotype turned up many times. The rearrangement uses TRBV20-1 and TRBJ2-7; 9 bases map to TRBD1. The CDR3 sequence is 13 residues long. Germline values: CDR1 DFQATT, CDR2 SNEGSKA (reference sequence). J was trimmed by 6 bases and V by 6 bases; bases with no gene match: 9. For the CDR3, the DNA is TGCAGTGCCCTGGGACAGGGAACCTCCGAGCAGTACTTC. Protein product: CSALGQGTSEQYF.

The sample holds a few counts of this clonotype. The chain uses TRBV5-1 and TRBJ1-2, with D hard to call. Trimming shortened V by 4 bases and J by 1 base, and 14 bases separated the two germline ends. CDR3 length: 15 amino acids. CDR1 and CDR2 from the germline V gene are SGHRS and YFSETQ. CDR3 sequence (DNA): TGCGCCAGCAGCAATCGGTCAGGTAGTAACTATGGCTACACCTTC. Its translation: CASSNRSGSNYGYTF.

The sample holds many counts of this clonotype. The genes are TRBV7-6 and TRBJ1-2, with TRBD1 matching over 8 bases. Per germline, CDR1 SGHVS and CDR2 FNYEAQ. J lost 8 bases, V lost 4 bases, and 15 bases had no gene match. This CDR3 comprises 16 residues. CDR3 coding DNA: TGTGCCAGCAGCTCAGGACAGGGTCGAGGTGTGGGAGGCTACACCTTC. This sequence encodes CASSSGQGRGVGGYTF.

This clonotype was seen many times. This chain joins TRBV12-3 or TRBV12-4 and TRBJ1-1; 8 bases line up with TRBD1. The CDR3 contains 14 residues. Trimming at V came to 2 bases and at J to 6 bases, leaving 5 bases not matched to a gene. For the CDR3, the DNA is TGTGCCAGCAGTTTAACAGGGGGGGCGCCTGAAGCTTTCTTT. This codes for CASSLTGGAPEAFF.

As for this clonotype: A much larger clone sits a single nucleotide away, making a read error possible. V usage is TRBV15 and J usage is TRBJ2-5; TRBD1 or TRBD2 may be the D gene (5 bases each). The length of the CDR3 is 14 residues. CDR1 is LNHNV, CDR2 YYDKDF, per germline (reference sequence). The CDR3 reads CATSKRAGRETQCF. CDR3 nucleotides: TGTGCCACCAGCAAGAGGGCAGGGAGAGAGACCCAGTGCTTC. Variable domain in full (rest from reference TRBV15 and TRBJ2-5): DAMVIQNPRYQVTQFGKPVTLSCSQTLNHNVMYWYQQKSSQAPKLLFHYYDKDFNNEADTPDNFQSRRPNTSFCFLDIRSPGLGDTAMYLCATSKRAGRETQCFGPGTRLLVL.